One sample yielded the 29 T cell receptor beta chains listed below, sequenced in a study of shared clonotypes between healthy human individuals. Assay: immunoSEQ multiplex PCR; the TCRdb copy retains only in-frame clones and omits some. Of about 2.5 million clones listed, just under 95% are singletons. The sequencing sample was made of naive CD4+ T cells from PBMCs. Regarding subset: CD45RA+ positively selected. These receptor sequences come from a man younger than 35 in good health. Some clones in this sample may be carry-over from other donors' samples.

The genes are TRBV2 and TRBJ2-5; 9 nucleotides agree with TRBD1. The CDR3 runs to 14 residues. With V trimmed by 5 bases and J by 3 bases, 4 bases remained unmatched. The V gene's germline CDR1 is SNHLY and CDR2 FYNNEI. The CDR3 nucleotides are TGTGCCAGCAGTTGGAGACAGGGGGAAGAGACCCAGTACTTC. Residues: CASSWRQGEETQYF.

To note about this clone: Other DNA sequences in the same sample also yield this CDR3. V is TRBV6-5 and J is TRBJ2-1; tentative D call: TRBD2 (5 bases). The CDR3 contains 15 residues. The V gene lost 6 bases and the J gene lost 0 bases, with 12 bases spanning the gap. CDR1 and CDR2 (germline): MNHEY, SVGAGI. In nucleotides, the CDR3 is TGTGCCAGCAGGACCGGACTGAGCTCCTACAATGAGCAGTTCTTC. Translating it yields CASRTGLSSYNEQFF.

In regard to this clone: The same CDR3 arises from other DNA sequences in this sample as well. V and J are TRBV7-9 and TRBJ2-5; no firm D call. CDR1 and CDR2 from the germline V gene are SEHNR and FQNEAQ (reference sequence). There are 11 residues in the CDR3. The V end lost 2 bases, the J end lost 5 bases, and 3 bases lay between the germline ends. This chain's CDR3 is CASSLSETQYF. The DNA of the CDR3 is TGTGCCAGCAGCTTAAGCGAGACCCAGTACTTC.

This clone turned up a few times. The sample has other DNA sequences that encode this CDR3 too. The chain is built from TRBV18 and TRBJ2-5; D is unresolved. V gave up 2 bases and J gave up 1 base, with 2 bases separating them. This CDR3 comprises 12 residues. Germline V gene sequence: CDR1 KGHSH, CDR2 LQKENI. DNA of the CDR3: TGTGCCAGCTCACCAATCCAAGAGACCCAGTACTTC. This gives the protein CASSPIQETQYF.

The J gene is TRBJ1-4, the V gene TRBV6-5; D might be TRBD1 (5 bases). The CDR3 length is 14 residues. V dropped 6 bases and J dropped 4 bases, with 12 bases sitting between them. The germline V gene encodes CDR1 MNHEY and CDR2 SVGAGI. CDR3 sequence reads: CASSTHGGNEKLFF. As DNA, the CDR3 is TGTGCCAGCAGCACCCACGGGGGTAATGAAAAACTGTTTTTT.

Concerning this clone: Other DNA sequences in this specimen translate into the identical CDR3. The chain couples TRBV2 to TRBJ2-7; 12 nucleotides match TRBD1. V lost 3 bases and J lost 7; bases outside the gene matches: 4. CDR1 is SNHLY, CDR2 FYNNEI, per germline. This CDR3 comprises 14 residues. The DNA of the CDR3 is TGTGCCAGCAGTGAGGGGACAGGGGGCCGGGAGCAGTACTTC. It specifies CASSEGTGGREQYF.

J is TRBJ2-7 and V is TRBV28, with D perhaps TRBD1 or TRBD2 (5 bases each). Germline V CDR1 and CDR2: MDHEN, SYDVKM. With 6 bases removed from V and 4 bases from J, the gap between germline ends came to 19 bases. The CDR3 runs 15 residues. The CDR3 nucleotides are TGTGCCAGCAGCCTAGCCGGGGCCCCCATGTACGAGCAGTACTTC. Its translation is CASSLAGAPMYEQYF.

The chain links TRBV18 to TRBJ1-1; TRBD1 agrees at 10 bases. V shed 6 bases, J shed 4 bases, and the junction held 11 bases outside the gene matches. The length of the CDR3 is 16 residues. Germline V CDR1 and CDR2: KGHSH, LQKENI. The CDR3 reads CASSPLSRDRGTEAFF. CDR3 bases: TGTGCCAGCTCCCCCCTTAGCCGGGACAGGGGCACTGAAGCTTTCTTT.

Worth noting for this clone: This same CDR3 is encoded by further DNA sequences in the sample. This chain uses TRBV5-1 with TRBJ1-1, with D perhaps matching TRBD1 (5 bases). Germline CDR1 reads SGHRS; CDR2 reads YFSETQ. The CDR3 is made up of 14 amino acids. The V gene lost 0 bases and the J gene lost 0 bases, with 6 bases spanning the gap. The CDR3, as DNA: TGCGCCAGCAGCTTGGAGGGGATGAACACTGAAGCTTTCTTT. Its protein is CASSLEGMNTEAFF.

As to this clone: Other DNA sequences in the same sample also yield this CDR3. The chain couples TRBV6-6 to TRBJ2-1; possible D gene TRBD1, 5 bases. The CDR3 totals 13 residues. V was pared by 5 bases and J by 4 bases, with 9 bases between. Looked up from germline, CDR1 is MNHNY and CDR2 is SVGAGI (reference sequence). CDR3 in amino acids: CASSPDTYNEQFF. The CDR3 coding sequence is TGTGCCAGCAGTCCGGACACTTACAATGAGCAGTTCTTC.

The rearrangement joins TRBV7-3 to TRBJ2-7; 9 positions match TRBD2. V trimming: 5 bases; J trimming: 1 base; junction bases outside the gene matches: 6. The CDR3 has 15 residues. CDR1 and CDR2 (germline): SGHTA, FQGTGA. The CDR3 protein is CASSATSGPSYEQYF. The CDR3, as DNA: TGTGCCAGCAGCGCGACTAGCGGACCTTCCTACGAGCAGTACTTC.

Comments on this clone: Additional DNA sequences in this sample encode the identical CDR3. The rearrangement uses TRBV7-8 and TRBJ2-7, with 12 positions matching TRBD2. Germline values: CDR1 SGHVS, CDR2 FQNEAQ. V lost 5 bases to trimming and J lost 1 base; unmatched junction nucleotides: 3. CDR3 size: 15 residues. CDR3 loop: CASSIGTSGSYEQYF. The CDR3 DNA sequence: TGTGCCAGCAGCATTGGGACTAGCGGGTCCTACGAGCAGTACTTC.

This chain links TRBV4-3 with TRBJ1-5; D is unclear. Trimming took off 0 bases at V and 5 bases at J, with 11 bases between the two ends. This CDR3 contains 15 residues. The germline V gene encodes CDR1 LGHNA and CDR2 YSLEER. This chain's CDR3 is CASSQDLLLDQPQHF. The CDR3 DNA reads TGCGCCAGCAGCCAAGATCTGCTTTTAGATCAGCCCCAGCATTTT.

The chain combines TRBV2 with TRBJ1-6; D remains ambiguous. The CDR3 spans 14 residues. CDR1 is SNHLY, CDR2 FYNNEI, per germline. V lost 5 bases and J 7 bases, leaving 12 bases between the germline ends. The CDR3 DNA is TGTGCCAGCAGTTTAACCCAGAACAATTCACCCCTCCACTTT. It specifies CASSLTQNNSPLHF.

This clone was counted a single time. The chain is built from TRBV5-1 and TRBJ2-1; perhaps TRBD1 as D (7 bases). CDR1 and CDR2 (germline): SGHRS, YFSETQ. The CDR3 runs to 16 residues. V shed 0 bases and J shed 8 bases, with 18 bases lying between them. The CDR3 here is CASSLEGRGQGDEQFF. CDR3 coding DNA: TGCGCCAGCAGCTTGGAGGGGCGGGGCCAGGGGGATGAGCAGTTCTTC.

The rearrangement uses TRBV30 and TRBJ2-1; D gene ambiguous. The germline V and J ends were trimmed by 7 bases and 6 bases, with 7 bases remaining between them. Germline loops: CDR1 GTSNPN, CDR2 SVGIG (reference sequence). The CDR3 consists of 10 residues. CDR3 sequence reads: CASLTNEQFF. In nucleotides, the CDR3 is TGTGCCTCTCTGACCAATGAGCAGTTCTTC. Full variable domain (rest looked up from reference TRBV30 and TRBJ2-1): SQTIHQWPATLVQPVGSPLSLECTVEGTSNPNLYWYRQAAGRGLQLLFYSVGIGQISSEVPQNLSASRPQDRQFILSSKKLLLSDSGFYLCASLTNEQFFGPGTRLTVL.

This sequence joins TRBV21-1 and TRBJ1-1; the DNA was not used to check the table's D call, TRBD1. TRBV21-1 is designated a pseudogene. This CDR3 spans 18 amino acids. CDR3 region: CASSNRLRQGEENTEAFF. For the CDR3, the DNA is TGTGCCAGCAGCAATAGGTTGAGACAGGGTGAGGAAAACACTGAAGCTTTCTTT.

The chain carries TRBV28 and TRBJ2-3; D tentatively reads TRBD1 or TRBD2 (6 bases each). CDR1 and CDR2 from the germline V gene are MDHEN and SYDVKM. Trimming took off 5 bases at V and 0 bases at J, with 15 bases between the two ends. The CDR3 consists of 16 residues. This chain's CDR3 is CASSPLRGASTDTQYF. The CDR3 DNA follows: TGTGCCAGCAGTCCCCTGAGGGGGGCTAGCACAGATACGCAGTATTTT.

The V and J genes are TRBV2 and TRBJ2-1, with 9 bases that match TRBD1. The CDR3 totals 20 residues. J lost 0 bases, V lost 6 bases, and 18 bases had no gene match. Germline-derived CDR1 and CDR2 are SNHLY and FYNNEI. Here the CDR3 reads CASRVRTGVWGPPSYNEQFF. The CDR3 bases are TGTGCCAGCAGAGTTCGGACAGGGGTTTGGGGCCCACCCTCCTACAATGAGCAGTTCTTC.

The chain links TRBV7-9 to TRBJ1-1; D uncertain. The CDR3 consists of 13 residues. Germline CDR1 is SEHNR and CDR2 is FQNEAQ (reference sequence). Trimming cost V 5 bases and J 5 bases, with 12 bases left between them. CDR3 in amino acids: CASSETRDTEAFF. In DNA, the CDR3 is TGTGCCAGCAGCGAGACAAGAGATACTGAAGCTTTCTTT.

The V and J genes are TRBV7-8 and TRBJ1-5, with D perhaps TRBD1 (6 bases). V was shortened by 6 bases and J by 3 bases, with 12 bases between the two germline ends. The V gene's germline CDR1 is SGHVS and CDR2 FQNEAQ. The CDR3 consists of 14 residues. The CDR3 nucleotides read TGTGCCAGCAGGATCGACAGGCTCAATCAGCCCCAGCATTTT. The encoded protein is CASRIDRLNQPQHF.

The gene calls are TRBV7-6 and TRBJ2-3, with D tentatively TRBD1 (6 bases). The CDR3 is made up of 13 amino acids. Germline assignment: CDR1 SGHVS and CDR2 FNYEAQ. The V and J ends lost 2 bases and 8 bases respectively, with 11 bases between them. The CDR3 DNA follows: TGTGCCAGCAGCTTACCAGGGGCGGGTACGCAGTATTTT. This translates into CASSLPGAGTQYF.

The V call is TRBV6-5, the J call TRBJ1-3; D uncertain. The CDR3 covers 15 residues. Germline V gene sequence: CDR1 MNHEY, CDR2 SVGAGI. V lost 2 bases and J lost 4, with 12 bases in between. The CDR3 nucleotides read TGTGCCAGCAGTTACGGGGATCTCTCGGGAAACACCATATATTTT. It codes for CASSYGDLSGNTIYF.

The chain uses TRBV15 and TRBJ2-2; D is possibly TRBD1 or TRBD2 (6 bases each). The V gene's germline CDR1 is LNHNV and CDR2 YYDKDF (reference sequence). V was cut by 1 base and J by 1 base, with 10 bases left in between. This CDR3 has 16 amino acids. CDR3 region: CATSRGGARNTGELFF. The CDR3 region has the DNA TGTGCCACCAGCAGAGGGGGGGCGCGGAACACCGGGGAGCTGTTTTTT. Complete variable domain (other parts from reference TRBV15 and TRBJ2-2): DAMVIQNPRYQVTQFGKPVTLSCSQTLNHNVMYWYQQKSSQAPKLLFHYYDKDFNNEADTPDNFQSRRPNTSFCFLDIRSPGLGDTAMYLCATSRGGARNTGELFFGEGSRLTVL.

The genes are TRBV5-1 and TRBJ2-5; TRBD2 agrees at 11 bases. The CDR3 consists of 15 residues. CDR1 and CDR2 from the germline V gene are SGHRS and YFSETQ. The V gene end was trimmed by 0 bases and the J gene end by 5 bases; junction bases not matched to a gene: 3. Written as DNA, the CDR3 is TGCGCCAGCAGCTTGGGGTCTAGCGGGAGGGAGACCCAGTACTTC. It is translated as CASSLGSSGRETQYF.

Comments on this clone: The same CDR3 also results from other DNA sequences found in this sample. The chain carries TRBV5-1 and TRBJ1-1, with D hard to call. The CDR3 sequence is 13 residues long. Between the trimmed V and J ends, which lost 0 bases and 5 bases, there was a span of 8 bases. Germline values: CDR1 SGHRS, CDR2 YFSETQ. The CDR3 spells CASSLGGGTEAFF. CDR3 coding DNA: TGCGCCAGCAGCTTGGGGGGAGGAACTGAAGCTTTCTTT. The variable domain in full, completed from reference TRBV5-1 and TRBJ1-1, reads KAGVTQTPRYLIKTRGQQVTLSCSPISGHRSVSWYQQTPGQGLQFLFEYFSETQRNKGNFPGRFSGRQFSNSRSEMNVSTLELGDSALYLCASSLGGGTEAFFGQGTRLTVV.

The chain is built from TRBV30 and TRBJ2-3; TRBD2 agrees at 14 bases. CDR3 size: 18 residues. With 1 base clipped from V and 0 bases from J, the junction kept 6 bases outside the gene matches. CDR1 and CDR2 (germline): GTSNPN, SVGIG (reference sequence). The CDR3 DNA is TGTGCCTGGAGTGATGGACTAGCGGGGGGAGCTAGCACAGATACGCAGTATTTT. This codes for CAWSDGLAGGASTDTQYF.

The chain couples TRBV19 to TRBJ2-4, with D hard to call. V lost 0 bases, J lost 6 bases, and 6 bases lay in between. Germline V lookup: CDR1 LNHDA, CDR2 SQIVND (reference sequence). The CDR3 is 13 amino acids. The CDR3 DNA reads as TGTGCCAGTAGTATAGACGGGTTAAACATTCAGTACTTC. Its protein product is CASSIDGLNIQYF.

The J gene is TRBJ2-7, the V gene TRBV6-1, with D unresolved. The CDR3 runs 14 residues. Germline values: CDR1 MNHNS, CDR2 SASEGT. Deletions cut 2 bases from V and 5 bases from J, with 13 bases between. CDR3 DNA: TGTGCCAGCAGTGAACCCTCCATGTACCACGAGCAGTACTTC. Its translation: CASSEPSMYHEQYF.